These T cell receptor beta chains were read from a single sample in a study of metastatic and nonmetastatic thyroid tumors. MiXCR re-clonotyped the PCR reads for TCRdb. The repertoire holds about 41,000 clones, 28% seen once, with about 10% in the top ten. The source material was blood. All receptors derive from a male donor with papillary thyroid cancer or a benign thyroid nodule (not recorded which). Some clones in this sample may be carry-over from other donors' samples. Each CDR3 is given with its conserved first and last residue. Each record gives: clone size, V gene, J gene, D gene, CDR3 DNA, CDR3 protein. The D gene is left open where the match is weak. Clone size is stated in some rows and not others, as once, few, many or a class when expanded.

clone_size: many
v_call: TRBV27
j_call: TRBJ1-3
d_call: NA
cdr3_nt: TGTGCCAGCAGAAAAAAGGGCCAGCCTCTTGGACTCGACACCATATATTTT
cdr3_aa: CASRKKGQPLGLDTIYF

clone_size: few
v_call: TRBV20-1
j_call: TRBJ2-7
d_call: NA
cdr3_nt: TGCAGTGCTCCCGTCTCAGGGGTATCCTACGAGCAGTACTTC
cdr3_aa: CSAPVSGVSYEQYF

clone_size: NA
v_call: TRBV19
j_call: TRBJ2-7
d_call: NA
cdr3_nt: TGTGCCAGTAGTACTTCGACATTGTACGAGCAGTACTTC
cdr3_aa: CASSTSTLYEQYF

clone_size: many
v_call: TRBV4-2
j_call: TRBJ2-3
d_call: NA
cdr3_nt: TGTGCCAGCAGCCAACCTAGCGCCGGTCTGAGCACAGATACGCAGTATTTT
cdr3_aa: CASSQPSAGLSTDTQYF

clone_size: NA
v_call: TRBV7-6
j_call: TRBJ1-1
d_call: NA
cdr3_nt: TGTGCCAGCAGCTTAGCGTCAGGGACTGAAGCTTTCTTT
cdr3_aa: CASSLASGTEAFF

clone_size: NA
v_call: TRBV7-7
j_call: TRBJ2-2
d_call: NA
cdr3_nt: TGTGCTAGCAGCTTGGAGGGGGCGAACTCCGGGGAGCAGTTTTTT
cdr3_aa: CASSLEGANSGEQFF

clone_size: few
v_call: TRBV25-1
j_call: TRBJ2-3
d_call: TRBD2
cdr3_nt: TGTGCCAGCAGTGAGTCTAGCGGGTGGGCCTTAGATACGCAGTATTTT
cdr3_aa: CASSESSGWALDTQYF

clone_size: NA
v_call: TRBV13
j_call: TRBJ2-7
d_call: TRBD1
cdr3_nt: TGTGCCAGCAGCTTTCAGGGGGCGCGTGAGCAGTACTTC
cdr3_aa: CASSFQGAREQYF

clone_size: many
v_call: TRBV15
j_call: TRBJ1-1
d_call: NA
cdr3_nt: TGTGCCACCAGCAGATTCCGAGGTATAGAAGCTTTCTTT
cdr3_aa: CATSRFRGIEAFF

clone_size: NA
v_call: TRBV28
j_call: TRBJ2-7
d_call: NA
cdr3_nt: TGTGCCAGCAGTATCGCAGGACACCCCCCCTACGAGCAGTACTTC
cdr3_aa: CASSIAGHPPYEQYF